Included here is one T cell receptor (beta chain) sequence, with context. Antigen: not known. The record originates from a study of shared clonotypes between healthy human individuals. Study context: With ages of 18 to 49, the donors were two women and a few men. Regarding the study as a whole: Only a few donors were included, so the genetic and exposure-history diversity represented was limited.

With V trimmed by 4 bases and J by 5 bases, 5 bases remained unmatched. Per the germline V gene, CDR1 is SGHVS and CDR2 is FQNEAQ. CDR3 length equals 14 residues. TCRdb's copy holds only in-frame clones and misses some; the assay was immunoSEQ multiplex PCR. Among about 2.4 million clones listed, 93% were seen once. Sequenced input: naive CD4+ T cells from PBMCs. As for subset: CD45RA+ positively selected. This TCR derives from a man between 18 and 35 years old in good health. Some clones in this sample may be carry-over from other donors' samples. This rearrangement joins TRBV7-8 to TRBJ1-1, with TRBD1 matching over 9 bases. The CDR3 reads CASSSGQGRTEAFF. The DNA for the CDR3 is TGTGCCAGCAGCTCCGGACAGGGGAGGACTGAAGCTTTCTTT. Supplemented by reference TRBV7-8 and TRBJ1-1, the full variable domain reads GAGVSQSPRYKVAKRGQDVALRCDPISGHVSLFWYQQALGQGPEFLTYFQNEAQLDKSGLPSDRFFAERPEGSVSTLKIQRTQQEDSAVYLCASSSGQGRTEAFFGQGTRLTVV.